These 22 T cell receptor beta chains were all obtained from the same sample, sequenced in a study of cytomegalovirus exposure and HLA in healthy donors. PCR used 60 Vbeta primers and 13 Jbeta primers. The table came from immunoSEQ multiplex PCR; TCRdb's copy has only in-frame clones and leaves some out. Of over 110,000 clones in the sample, 82% were seen once. The sample was PBMCs. The receptors were sampled from a male donor in good health and CMV-seronegative.

V gene TRBV27 combines with J gene TRBJ2-7, with TRBD1 identical over 7 bases. The CDR3 totals 13 residues. After removal of 6 bases from V and 0 bases from J, the junction contained 2 bases not matched to a gene. Germline CDR1 is MNHEY and CDR2 is SMNVEV (reference sequence). For the CDR3, the DNA is TGTGCCAGCAGGGCAGGGGGCTCCTACGAGCAGTACTTC. Protein sequence: CASRAGGSYEQYF.

The chain is built from TRBV27 and TRBJ2-7; 8 bases fit TRBD2. With 7 bases clipped from V and 12 bases from J, the junction kept 8 bases outside the gene matches. The CDR3 spans 11 residues. The germline gives CDR1 MNHEY, CDR2 SMNVEV (reference sequence). Written as DNA, the CDR3 is TGTGCCAGCACTTTCGGCGGGGGGCTGTACTTC. Its protein is CASTFGGGLYF.

The chain combines TRBV30 with TRBJ1-5; no definite D call. From germline, CDR1 is GTSNPN and CDR2 SVGIG (reference sequence). The CDR3 is 13 amino acids. V dropped 5 bases and J dropped 0 bases, with 8 bases sitting between them. CDR3 amino acids: CAWSYNSNQPQHF. The CDR3 DNA follows: TGTGCCTGGTCGTATAATAGCAATCAGCCCCAGCATTTT. Supplemented by reference TRBV30 and TRBJ1-5, the full variable domain reads SQTIHQWPATLVQPVGSPLSLECTVEGTSNPNLYWYRQAAGRGLQLLFYSVGIGQISSEVPQNLSASRPQDRQFILSSKKLLLSDSGFYLCAWSYNSNQPQHFGDGTRLSIL.

This clone was found a few times. This chain uses TRBV5-8 with TRBJ2-1, with TRBD2 matching 9 bases. J was trimmed by 5 bases and V by 3 bases; bases with no gene match: 6. The CDR3 covers 15 residues. Germline values: CDR1 SGHTS, CDR2 YDEGEE. The CDR3 region is CASSSIRLADNEQFF. As DNA, the CDR3 is TGTGCCAGCAGCTCCATAAGACTAGCGGACAATGAGCAGTTCTTC.

V usage is TRBV10-2 and J usage is TRBJ1-5; D uncertain. The CDR3 length is 15 residues. CDR1 and CDR2 (germline): WSHSY, SAAADI. V lost 8 bases, J lost 7 bases, and 21 bases lay in between. The CDR3 is CASGSVSAGGQPQHF. The DNA for the CDR3 is TGCGCCAGCGGGTCCGTTAGTGCGGGCGGGCAGCCCCAGCATTTT.

This clone was seen just once. The CDR3 sequence is CASNSGRSWNEQFF. DNA for the CDR3: TGTGCCAGCAATAGCGGGAGGTCGTGGAATGAGCAGTTCTTC. This chain links TRBV6-5 with TRBJ2-1; 10 positions match TRBD2. Germline-derived CDR1 and CDR2 are MNHEY and SVGAGI. This CDR3 region has 14 residues. Trimming at V came to 7 bases and at J to 7 bases, leaving 7 bases not matched to a gene.

The chain couples TRBV28 to TRBJ2-5; 7 bases align to TRBD2. The length of the CDR3 is 14 residues. Per germline, CDR1 MDHEN and CDR2 SYDVKM. V was pared by 11 bases and J by 5 bases, with 14 bases of the junction left unmatched. CDR3: CAASHGAGGETQYF. CDR3 DNA sequence: TGTGCCGCCTCCCATGGGGCCGGGGGGGAGACCCAGTACTTC.

The rearrangement joins TRBV13 to TRBJ1-1, with unresolved D. CDR1 PRHDT and CDR2 FYEKMQ come from the germline V gene (reference sequence). Trimming took 0 bases from V and 10 from J, leaving 15 bases between them. The CDR3 is 14 residues long. CDR3 nucleotide sequence: TGTGCCAGCAGCTTAGGGTCTACCGCGCCGGGAGCTTTCTTT. Its protein product is CASSLGSTAPGAFF.

Only one count was recorded for this clone. The chain carries TRBV4-3 and TRBJ1-1; TRBD1 is a possible D gene (5 bases). In germline, CDR1 is LGHNA, CDR2 YSLEER. This CDR3 has 16 residues. The ends were cut back, 0 bases at V and 10 bases at J, with 21 bases in the middle. CDR3: CASSQEFGTGGVGAFF. For the CDR3, the DNA is TGCGCCAGCAGCCAAGAATTTGGGACCGGGGGGGTGGGAGCTTTCTTT.

This rearrangement joins TRBV27 to TRBJ2-7, with 8 nucleotides matching TRBD1. After removal of 5 bases from V and 11 bases from J, the junction contained 17 bases not matched to a gene. Per germline, CDR1 MNHEY and CDR2 SMNVEV (reference sequence). CDR3 length: 15 amino acids. CDR3 sequence: CASSRPAGGLGVEYF. Here the CDR3 DNA reads TGTGCCAGCAGTCGTCCTGCAGGGGGCCTGGGGGTAGAGTACTTC.

The chain employs TRBV5-1 and TRBJ2-7, with 9 bases that match TRBD2. This CDR3 comprises 14 residues. Trimming at V came to 0 bases and at J to 6 bases, leaving 4 bases not matched to a gene. CDR1 and CDR2 from the germline V gene are SGHRS and YFSETQ. CDR3: CASSLVAGASEQYF. The CDR3 DNA follows: TGCGCCAGCAGCTTGGTAGCGGGAGCTAGCGAGCAGTACTTC.

V usage is TRBV7-9 and J usage is TRBJ2-7; D is possibly TRBD1 (5 bases). From germline, CDR1 is SEHNR and CDR2 FQNEAQ (reference sequence). This CDR3 has 13 amino acids. V lost 5 bases to trimming and J lost 5 bases, with 13 bases between them. CDR3 loop: CASSPTEAHEQYF. The CDR3 DNA reads as TGTGCCAGCAGCCCGACAGAAGCCCACGAGCAGTACTTC.

This chain connects TRBV19 to TRBJ2-7; a weak D match, TRBD2 (5 bases). V was shortened by 5 bases and J by 12 bases, with 14 bases between the two germline ends. The CDR3 has 11 amino acids. Germline lookup yields CDR1 LNHDA and CDR2 SQIVND (reference sequence). The CDR3 DNA sequence: TGTGCCAGTAGTTTCCGGGGAACGAGGTACTTC. It yields the protein CASSFRGTRYF. Drawing the rest from reference TRBV19 and TRBJ2-7, the complete variable domain is DGGITQSPKYLFRKEGQNVTLSCEQNLNHDAMYWYRQDPGQGLRLIYYSQIVNDFQKGDIAEGYSVSREKKESFPLTVTSAQKNPTAFYLCASSFRGTRYFGPGTRLTVT.

The genes are TRBV6-5 and TRBJ1-1; D possibly corresponds to TRBD1 (6 bases). V dropped 3 bases and J dropped 2 bases, with 10 bases sitting between them. The CDR3 is made up of 14 amino acids. Germline CDR1 and CDR2: MNHEY and SVGAGI. The CDR3 DNA follows: TGTGCCAGCAGTTATCGGGACACTAACACTGAAGCTTTCTTT. This encodes CASSYRDTNTEAFF.

This clone occurred once. This sequence joins TRBV5-6 and TRBJ2-7, with TRBD2 matching 11 bases. The CDR3 is made up of 17 amino acids. The germline gives CDR1 SGHDT, CDR2 YYEEEE. Unmatched junction bases numbered 5, after V lost 0 bases and J lost 0 bases. The CDR3 is CASSLGGTSGLSYEQYF. CDR3 nucleotides: TGTGCCAGCAGCTTGGGAGGGACTAGCGGTCTCTCCTACGAGCAGTACTTC.

The chain employs TRBV15 and TRBJ2-7, with D perhaps matching TRBD2 (5 bases). Germline-derived CDR1 and CDR2 are LNHNV and YYDKDF (reference sequence). Trimming removed 5 bases at V and 0 bases at J, with 11 bases between. This CDR3 comprises 14 residues. Here the CDR3 reads CATSLGRFSYEQYF. The CDR3 bases are TGTGCCACCAGCTTGGGGAGATTCTCCTACGAGCAGTACTTC.

The V and J genes are TRBV7-2 and TRBJ1-5, with D hard to call. Trimming took 5 bases from V and 2 from J, leaving 10 bases between them. This CDR3 contains 14 residues. Per the germline V gene, CDR1 is SGHTA and CDR2 is FQGNSA. This CDR3 reads CASSTRAGNQPQHF. The CDR3 bases are TGTGCCAGCAGCACCCGAGCCGGCAATCAGCCCCAGCATTTT.

The V gene is TRBV28, the J gene TRBJ2-1; D not resolved. The CDR3 has 14 amino acids. CDR1 MDHEN and CDR2 SYDVKM come from the germline V gene. Trimming left V 6 bases short and J 5 bases short, with 14 bases between. The chain's CDR3 is CASSFLPEDNEQFF. The CDR3 coding sequence is TGTGCCAGCAGCTTCCTCCCAGAAGACAATGAGCAGTTCTTC.

This clone was seen just once. CDR3 nucleotide sequence: TGTGCCAGCAAAGGACTAGCGATCCACGAGCAGTACTTC. Encoded protein: CASKGLAIHEQYF. The chain joins TRBV27 to TRBJ2-7; the match to TRBD2 covers 9 bases. The ends lost 7 bases at V and 5 bases at J; junction bases unmatched: 6. The length of the CDR3 is 13 residues. The germline CDR1 and CDR2 sequences are MNHEY and SMNVEV (reference sequence).

This chain connects TRBV5-1 to TRBJ2-7; possibly TRBD1 for D (5 bases). The CDR3 has 14 residues. With 3 bases removed from V and 2 bases from J, the gap between germline ends came to 12 bases. Germline V gene data show CDR1 as SGHRS and CDR2 as YFSETQ. CDR3 in amino acids: CASSSAPGTYEQYF. CDR3 DNA: TGCGCCAGCAGCTCCGCCCCAGGGACCTACGAGCAGTACTTC.

The V and J genes are TRBV7-3 and TRBJ2-5, with D possibly matching TRBD1 (5 bases). The CDR3 is made up of 15 amino acids. The germline V gene has CDR1 SGHTA and CDR2 FQGTGA. The V and J ends lost 5 bases and 2 bases respectively, with 15 bases between them. CDR3 DNA: TGTGCCAGCAGCGAAGGGGCGATAGATCAAGAGACCCAGTACTTC. Translation: CASSEGAIDQETQYF.

The chain's CDR3 is CSASGLESYNEQFF. CDR3 bases: TGCAGCGCCTCCGGACTAGAGAGTTACAATGAGCAGTTCTTC. The chain employs TRBV29-1 and TRBJ2-1, with 7 bases fitting TRBD2. The CDR3 totals 14 residues. V shed 7 bases, J shed 4 bases, and the junction held 10 bases outside the gene matches. Germline CDR1 reads SQVTM; CDR2 reads ANQGSEA.